These T cell receptor beta chains were read from a single sample in a study of identical twins. MiXCR, run by TCRdb on the 5' RACE reads, gives a single entry per CDR3 protein. The table has about 220,000 distinct CDR3 sequences, less than 8% seen once. These data also formed part of another study, on yellow fever vaccine responses in identical twins.

The sample taken for sequencing was memory (CD45RO+) T cells sorted from blood. The receptors originated from a woman under 30 in good health. Both conserved end residues are part of each CDR3. The D gene is left open where the match is weak. Part of the rows lack a size; the others show once, few, many or a class for expanded clones.

D,J,V,size,CDR3,DNA
.,TRBJ2-3,TRBV5-8,few,CASSLGESSTDTQYF,TGTGCCAGCAGCTTGGGGGAATCTAGCACAGATACGCAGTATTTT
.,TRBJ1-4,TRBV12-3/TRBV12-4,once,CASSWNGINEKLFF,TGTGCCAGCAGTTGGAATGGGATAAATGAAAAACTGTTTTTT
.,TRBJ2-3,TRBV20-1,few,CSARDGGRPTDTQYF,TGCAGTGCTAGAGATGGGGGGAGGCCCACAGATACGCAGTATTTT
TRBD2,TRBJ2-7,TRBV5-6,.,CASSLQPGLAAYEQYF,TGTGCCAGCAGTCTACAACCGGGACTAGCGGCCTACGAGCAGTACTTC
.,TRBJ2-5,TRBV27,few,CASSLTWGLGETQYF,TGTGCCAGCAGTTTAACGTGGGGATTGGGGGAGACCCAGTACTTC
.,TRBJ2-7,TRBV12-3/TRBV12-4,few,CASTTRPPYEQYF,TGTGCCAGCACCACTAGGCCCCCCTACGAGCAGTACTTC
.,TRBJ2-7,TRBV20-1,many,CSARLGTLTYEQYF,TGCAGTGCTAGATTGGGGACACTGACCTACGAGCAGTACTTC
TRBD1,TRBJ2-5,TRBV20-1,.,CSASIVATGREQTQYF,TGCAGTGCTAGTATTGTCGCGACAGGGAGAGAACAGACCCAGTACTTC
TRBD1,TRBJ1-6,TRBV5-1,few,CASSLLGRGDSPLHF,TGCGCCAGCAGCTTGTTGGGCAGGGGGGATTCACCCCTCCACTTT
.,TRBJ2-5,TRBV7-9,.,CASGLGSAETQYF,TGTGCCAGCGGCCTTGGATCTGCCGAGACCCAGTACTTC
TRBD1,TRBJ2-3,TRBV2,few,CASSADRGLTDTQYF,TGTGCCAGCAGTGCGGACAGGGGGCTCACAGATACGCAGTATTTT
.,TRBJ2-1,TRBV19,few,CASSIGRAAGRSYNEQFF,TGTGCCAGTAGTATAGGACGAGCGGCAGGGCGCTCCTACAATGAGCAGTTCTTC
.,TRBJ2-3,TRBV7-3,few,CASSFTSTTDTQYF,TGTGCCAGCAGCTTTACTAGCACCACAGATACGCAGTATTTT
TRBD2,TRBJ2-2,TRBV10-2,.,CASSVSGGTGELFF,TGCGCCAGCAGTGTCAGCGGGGGCACCGGGGAGCTGTTTTTT
.,TRBJ2-3,TRBV7-3,.,CASSLSLQPYDTQYF,TGTGCCAGCAGCTTAAGTTTGCAGCCTTACGATACGCAGTATTTT
TRBD2,TRBJ2-3,TRBV6-5,few,CASSYSKGGGAADTQYF,TGTGCCAGCAGTTACTCGAAGGGCGGGGGGGCCGCAGATACGCAGTATTTT
.,TRBJ2-7,TRBV12-3/TRBV12-4,.,CASSPSAWAYEQYF,TGTGCCAGCAGCCCTTCAGCCTGGGCCTACGAGCAGTACTTC
.,TRBJ2-2,TRBV6-4,few,CASSGLGSANTGELFF,TGTGCCAGCAGTGGTCTTGGGTCAGCGAACACCGGGGAGCTGTTTTTT
.,TRBJ2-6,TRBV7-9,.,CASSPSSGTNVLTF,TGTGCCAGCAGCCCCTCATCGGGGACCAACGTCCTGACTTTC
.,TRBJ2-4,TRBV21-1,few,CASSSRLAVAKNIQYF,TGTGCCAGCAGCTCTCGACTAGCGGTAGCCAAAAACATTCAGTACTTC
TRBD2,TRBJ2-3,TRBV20-1,few,CSARPRLAGGHQGADTQYF,TGCAGTGCTAGACCCCGACTAGCGGGAGGGCATCAGGGGGCAGATACGCAGTATTTT
.,TRBJ2-5,TRBV7-2,.,CASSLEGWKTQYF,TGTGCCAGCAGCTTAGAGGGTTGGAAGACCCAGTACTTC